The 2 T cell receptor beta chains reported below all come from one sample, sequenced in a study of CD8 T cells in Susac syndrome. When the RNA was reverse transcribed, random hexamers were used with an input of roughly 0.45 to 1 ug. TCRdb re-analysed the immunoSEQ multiplex PCR reads in MiXCR, keeping a single row per CDR3 protein. The sample consists of under 200,000 distinct CDR3 sequences, 94% of them appearing once. Sequenced: CD4+ T cells from PBMCs. The receptors originated from a human donor with Susac syndrome.

This clonotype was picked up one time. V and J are TRBV5-4 and TRBJ2-5; 10 bases align to TRBD1. CDR1 and CDR2 (germline): SGHNT, YYREEE (reference sequence). Unmatched junction bases numbered 3, after V lost 7 bases and J lost 3 bases. The CDR3 runs 13 residues. This CDR3 is CASATGGEETQYF. CDR3 in DNA: TGTGCCAGCGCGACAGGGGGCGAAGAGACCCAGTACTTC.

The CDR3 coding sequence is TGTGCCAGCAGTCGCGACACTGTGAAGCAGTATTTT. This codes for CASSRDTVKQYF. This chain connects TRBV6-5 to TRBJ2-3; no definite D call. V was pared by 5 bases and J by 11 bases, with 14 bases between. Looked up from germline, CDR1 is MNHEY and CDR2 is SVGAGI. The CDR3 length is 12 residues.